This T cell receptor (beta chain) was obtained from a study of regulatory T cells in long-lasting Graves disease. Per germline, CDR1 GTSNPN and CDR2 SVGIG (reference sequence). V was cut by 3 bases and J by 3 bases, with 21 bases left in between. The CDR3 is 17 residues long. Construction of TCR beta libraries relied on iRepertoire HTBI primers and on Arm-PCR targeting CDR3 regions. MiXCR, run by TCRdb on the multiplex PCR reads, gives a single entry per CDR3 protein. The repertoire consists of some 470,000 distinct CDR3 sequences, with about a fifth occurring once and the leading ten covering about 6.6%. Time point meaning: persistent/refractory GD, antithyroid drugs over 5 years with positive TRAb. PBMC RNA served as the TCR library source. Patient provenance is recorded as an endocrinology department in Xi'an, China. Each patient gave roughly 9.2 milliliters of EDTA-anticoagulated peripheral blood.

The specimen was peripheral blood mononuclear cells (PBMCs), collected when the disease was refractory, from a patient treated with antithyroid drugs. This receptor was obtained from a female donor with Graves disease. This sequence joins TRBV30 and TRBJ1-3; D possibly corresponds to TRBD1 (5 bases). CDR3 in amino acids: CAWRAGTYSPGGNTIYF. The CDR3 nucleotides read TGTGCCTGGAGAGCAGGGACTTACTCTCCGGGTGGAAACACCATATATTTT.